The 26 T cell receptor beta chains listed next were all sequenced from one sample in a study of CD8 T cells in ankylosing spondylitis. General study findings and limits: What appeared characteristic of ankylosing spondylitis blood was a TCR beta motif of several highly homologous variants.

TCRdb independently ran MiXCR on the 5' RACE reads; one entry per CDR3 protein. The sample holds over 450,000 distinct CDR3 sequences, roughly 13% seen once. No cognate antigen is known for these TCRs. The sequencing sample was made of blood, either unsorted or a sorted T cell fraction (not recorded which). These receptors all come from a male donor with ankylosing spondylitis.

J is TRBJ1-1 and V is TRBV29-1, with 7 positions matching TRBD1. Germline loops: CDR1 SQVTM, CDR2 ANQGSEA. The CDR3 has 14 residues. V shed 2 bases and J 5 bases; nucleotides not matched to a gene: 8. Written as DNA, the CDR3 is TGCAGCGTTGAACCGCTGAAGGGGGCAACTGAAGCTTTCTTT. It specifies CSVEPLKGATEAFF.

The CDR3 reads CASSYTQSGANVLTF. CDR3 DNA: TGCGCCAGCAGCTACACCCAATCTGGGGCCAACGTCCTGACTTTC. V gene TRBV5-1 combines with J gene TRBJ2-6; D is undetermined. The ends were cut back, 3 bases at V and 1 base at J, with 8 bases in the middle. This CDR3 is built from 15 residues. Germline CDR1 SGHRS, CDR2 YFSETQ.

The CDR3 DNA reads TGCAGTGCGTCGTGGCTAGCGGGAGCTTCTGGGGCCAACGTCCTGACTTTC. It translates to CSASWLAGASGANVLTF. The chain is built from TRBV20-1 and TRBJ2-6; 10 positions match TRBD2. This CDR3 is 17 amino acids long. Germline CDR1 DFQATT, CDR2 SNEGSKA (reference sequence). The ends lost 6 bases at V and 1 base at J; junction bases unmatched: 9.

This clonotype was recorded many times. The genes are TRBV5-1 and TRBJ2-1; weak D call: TRBD2 (5 bases). Trimming shortened V by 0 bases and J by 9 bases, and 19 bases separated the two germline ends. The CDR3 runs 16 residues. Germline V gene sequence: CDR1 SGHRS, CDR2 YFSETQ. DNA of the CDR3: TGCGCCAGCAGCTTGGTAGTCGGGGTTGGGGATAGTGAGCAGTTCTTC. It translates to CASSLVVGVGDSEQFF.

This chain connects TRBV19 to TRBJ2-1, with D possibly TRBD2 on 5 matching bases. V was pared by 8 bases and J by 8 bases, with 19 bases between. Germline assignment: CDR1 LNHDA and CDR2 SQIVND (reference sequence). The length of the CDR3 is 14 residues. The CDR3 sequence is CASGPSGQFDEQFF. For the CDR3, the DNA is TGTGCCAGTGGGCCGAGCGGCCAGTTCGATGAGCAGTTCTTC. The whole variable domain, filled in from reference TRBV19 and TRBJ2-1, reads DGGITQSPKYLFRKEGQNVTLSCEQNLNHDAMYWYRQDPGQGLRLIYYSQIVNDFQKGDIAEGYSVSREKKESFPLTVTSAQKNPTAFYLCASGPSGQFDEQFFGPGTRLTVL.

This clonotype was observed a handful of times. V gene TRBV5-6 combines with J gene TRBJ2-1; 10 nucleotides line up with TRBD2. The trim removed 2 bases at V and 6 bases at J, leaving 11 bases unmatched. The CDR3 is 17 residues long. The germline V gene encodes CDR1 SGHDT and CDR2 YYEEEE. CDR3 in amino acids: CASSLLSGRARGNEQFF. In DNA form, the CDR3 reads TGTGCCAGCAGCTTACTAAGCGGGAGGGCTAGGGGCAATGAGCAGTTCTTC.

The chain links TRBV3-1 to TRBJ2-7; weak D call: TRBD2 (6 bases). Trimming cost V 5 bases and J 8 bases, with 13 bases left between them. Germline CDR1 LGHDT, CDR2 YNNKEL (reference sequence). CDR3 length: 12 residues. CDR3 loop: CASSGDGGQQYF. DNA for the CDR3: TGTGCCAGCAGCGGCGACGGAGGGCAGCAGTACTTC.

The chain employs TRBV5-1 and TRBJ2-1; maybe TRBD2 (6 bases). Trimming removed 1 base from V and 0 bases from J, with 11 bases in between. Germline CDR1 is SGHRS and CDR2 is YFSETQ. The CDR3 runs 16 residues. DNA of the CDR3: TGCGCCAGCAGCTTGATGTCCGGGAGCTCCTACAATGAGCAGTTCTTC. Translated: CASSLMSGSSYNEQFF.

The gene calls are TRBV20-1 and TRBJ2-5, with 8 positions matching TRBD1. Germline CDR1 reads DFQATT; CDR2 reads SNEGSKA (reference sequence). Trimming at V came to 3 bases and at J to 2 bases, leaving 8 bases not matched to a gene. CDR3 length: 15 amino acids. The CDR3 sequence is CSASWQGARQETQYF. The CDR3 DNA reads as TGCAGTGCTAGCTGGCAGGGGGCGCGACAAGAGACCCAGTACTTC.

The chain recombines TRBV3-1 with TRBJ1-5; D uncertain. Looked up from germline, CDR1 is LGHDT and CDR2 is YNNKEL (reference sequence). This CDR3 has 13 amino acids. V shed 0 bases and J shed 10 bases, with 10 bases lying between them. The CDR3 DNA reads as TGTGCCAGCAGCCAAGATCCGGGGAGCCCCCAGCATTTT. This gives the protein CASSQDPGSPQHF.

This clonotype turned up a few times. The chain uses TRBV6-1 and TRBJ2-2, with D possibly being TRBD2 (6 bases). CDR3 length: 12 residues. Germline CDR1 is MNHNS and CDR2 is SASEGT. The CDR3 DNA reads TGTGCTGAACTAGCCTACACCGGGGAGCTGTTTTTT. It codes for CAELAYTGELFF.

The rearrangement links TRBV29-1 to TRBJ2-2, with 9 bases fitting TRBD1. The CDR3 consists of 15 residues. Trimming at V came to 4 bases and at J to 4 bases, leaving 7 bases not matched to a gene. Germline V gene lookup returns CDR1 SQVTM and CDR2 ANQGSEA. The CDR3 reads CSVAQGTGRTGELFF. CDR3 DNA: TGCAGCGTTGCCCAAGGGACAGGGCGCACCGGGGAGCTGTTTTTT.

This chain connects TRBV20-1 to TRBJ2-7; 11 bases fit TRBD2. V lost 6 bases and J lost 0; bases outside the gene matches: 7. The CDR3 loop spans 15 amino acids. Germline V lookup: CDR1 DFQATT, CDR2 SNEGSKA (reference sequence). For the CDR3, the DNA is TGCAGTGCCACTTTCGGGACTAGCGGCTCCTACGAGCAGTACTTC. Amino acids: CSATFGTSGSYEQYF.

The J gene is TRBJ1-2, the V gene TRBV5-1, with D maybe TRBD1 (6 bases). CDR1 SGHRS and CDR2 YFSETQ come from the germline V gene. The CDR3 length is 13 residues. The germline V and J ends were trimmed by 3 bases and 4 bases, with 10 bases remaining between them. As DNA, the CDR3 is TGCGCCAGCAGCTCCCAGGGGAGCTATGGCTACACCTTC. This gives the protein CASSSQGSYGYTF.

This sequence joins TRBV11-2 and TRBJ1-1; D is uncertain. The CDR3 runs 12 residues. Germline CDR1 SGHAT, CDR2 FQNNGV. Trimming removed 0 bases from V and 10 bases from J, with 9 bases in between. CDR3 sequence: CASSLDRVGAFF. The CDR3 coding sequence is TGTGCCAGCAGCTTAGATCGTGTTGGAGCTTTCTTT.

The V call is TRBV29-1, the J call TRBJ1-3; TRBD1 aligns across 7 bases. After removal of 6 bases from V and 3 bases from J, the junction contained 5 bases not matched to a gene. Germline-derived CDR1 and CDR2 are SQVTM and ANQGSEA. This CDR3 has 13 residues. The CDR3 nucleotides are TGCAGCGTCGCACAGGGGAATGGAAACACCATATATTTT. Translation: CSVAQGNGNTIYF.

CDR3 amino acids: CASSLGPGQGANEQFF. DNA for the CDR3: TGCGCCAGCAGCTTGGGCCCAGGACAGGGGGCGAATGAGCAGTTCTTC. V gene TRBV5-1 combines with J gene TRBJ2-1; TRBD1 matches 11 bases. V trimming: 0 bases; J trimming: 7 bases; junction bases outside the gene matches: 6. The CDR3 covers 16 residues. Germline V lookup: CDR1 SGHRS, CDR2 YFSETQ.

The chain is built from TRBV6-1 and TRBJ2-1; D is undetermined. The CDR3 spans 14 residues. Germline V gives CDR1 MNHNS, CDR2 SASEGT. Between the trimmed V and J ends, which lost 0 bases and 8 bases, there was a span of 11 bases. The CDR3 sequence: CASSEARGWDEQFF. In DNA, the CDR3 is TGTGCCAGCAGTGAAGCGCGCGGTTGGGATGAGCAGTTCTTC.

In this sample, this clonotype turned up a few times. The chain employs TRBV14 and TRBJ2-1; D is uncertain. Germline V lookup: CDR1 SGHDN, CDR2 FVKESK. The length of the CDR3 is 16 residues. V lost 3 bases, J lost 0 bases, and 12 bases lay in between. CDR3 bases: TGTGCCAGCAGCCACCTGCGCTCAAGCTCCTACAATGAGCAGTTCTTC. Its translation is CASSHLRSSSYNEQFF.

The rearrangement joins TRBV20-1 to TRBJ1-2; 7 bases fit TRBD1. V trimming: 3 bases; J trimming: 4 bases; junction bases outside the gene matches: 8. Germline CDR1 and CDR2: DFQATT and SNEGSKA (reference sequence). CDR3 length equals 14 residues. CDR3 loop: CSARERGGGYGYTF. DNA for the CDR3: TGCAGTGCTAGGGAGCGAGGGGGCGGCTATGGCTACACCTTC.

This clonotype was counted many times. This chain links TRBV20-1 with TRBJ2-7; D is perhaps TRBD2 (6 bases). The CDR3 is 13 amino acids. The ends were cut back, 6 bases at V and 4 bases at J, with 16 bases in the middle. Germline V gene data show CDR1 as DFQATT and CDR2 as SNEGSKA (reference sequence). The DNA for the CDR3 is TGCAGTGCCCTCGGGACTGGGGAATACGAGCAGTACGTC. Its translation: CSALGTGEYEQYV.

V gene TRBV11-2 combines with J gene TRBJ1-1; D is undetermined. Per germline, CDR1 SGHAT and CDR2 FQNNGV. Between the trimmed V and J ends, which lost 3 bases and 10 bases, there was a span of 9 bases. CDR3 length equals 11 residues. The CDR3 DNA reads as TGTGCCAGCAGCTTGAAGGTTCTAGCTTTCTTT. It encodes CASSLKVLAFF.

This rearrangement joins TRBV2 to TRBJ2-1; 11 bases are shared with TRBD2. Unmatched junction bases numbered 9, after V lost 4 bases and J lost 7 bases. The CDR3 length is 16 residues. Germline CDR1 reads SNHLY; CDR2 reads FYNNEI. The CDR3 protein is CASSGASGRSINEQFF. The CDR3 DNA reads as TGTGCCAGCAGTGGCGCTAGCGGGAGGAGTATTAATGAGCAGTTCTTC. The complete variable domain, with remaining parts taken from reference TRBV2 and TRBJ2-1, reads EPEVTQTPSHQVTQMGQEVILRCVPISNHLYFYWYRQILGQKVEFLVSFYNNEISEKSEIFDDQFSVERPDGSNFTLKIRSTKLEDSAMYFCASSGASGRSINEQFFGPGTRLTVL.

J is TRBJ2-1 and V is TRBV5-6; 12 positions match TRBD2. The junction had 2 bases not matched to a gene; V was cut back by 1 base and J by 3 bases. CDR1 is SGHDT, CDR2 YYEEEE, per germline. The CDR3 contains 16 residues. CDR3 bases: TGTGCCAGCAGCTTGCTAGCGGGAGGGGTCTACAATGAGCAGTTCTTC. As protein: CASSLLAGGVYNEQFF.

This clonotype came up many times. This chain links TRBV7-8 with TRBJ2-1; D might be TRBD1 or TRBD2, each matching 5 bases. Germline CDR1 reads SGHVS; CDR2 reads FQNEAQ. The CDR3 length is 14 residues. Trimming pared 5 bases from V and 10 bases from J, leaving 18 bases between. The CDR3 region is CASSQEEGSGEQFF. The CDR3 region has the DNA TGTGCCAGCAGCCAAGAAGAGGGGTCTGGAGAGCAGTTCTTC.

This clonotype has a handful of counts. The chain is built from TRBV11-2 and TRBJ1-5, with D tentatively TRBD1 (5 bases). The CDR3 contains 15 residues. Trimming pared 7 bases from V and 5 bases from J, leaving 18 bases between. From germline, CDR1 is SGHAT and CDR2 FQNNGV. CDR3 sequence (DNA): TGTGCCAGCACCTTCGCCCCAAAGGGGCATCAGCCCCAGCATTTT. Translating it yields CASTFAPKGHQPQHF.